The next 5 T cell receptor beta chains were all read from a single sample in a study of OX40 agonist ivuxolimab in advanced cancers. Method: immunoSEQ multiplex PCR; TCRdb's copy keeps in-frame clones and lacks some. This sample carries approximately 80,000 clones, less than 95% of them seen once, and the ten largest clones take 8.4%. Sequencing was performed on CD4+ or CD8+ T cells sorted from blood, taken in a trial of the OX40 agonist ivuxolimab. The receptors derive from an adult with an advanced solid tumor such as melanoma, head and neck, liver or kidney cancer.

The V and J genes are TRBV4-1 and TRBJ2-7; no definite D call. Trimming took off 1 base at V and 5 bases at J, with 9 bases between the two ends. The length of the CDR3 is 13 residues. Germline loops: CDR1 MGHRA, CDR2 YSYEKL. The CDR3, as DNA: TGCGCCAGCAGCCAAGTTTTCGAGAACGAGCAGTACTTC. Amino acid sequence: CASSQVFENEQYF.

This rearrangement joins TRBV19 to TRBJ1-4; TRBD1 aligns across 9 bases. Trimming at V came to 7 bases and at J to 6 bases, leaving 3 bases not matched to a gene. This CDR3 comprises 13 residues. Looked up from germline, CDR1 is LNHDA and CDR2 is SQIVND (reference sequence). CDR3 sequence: CASTGTGYEKLFF. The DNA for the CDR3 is TGTGCCAGTACAGGGACAGGGTATGAAAAACTGTTTTTT. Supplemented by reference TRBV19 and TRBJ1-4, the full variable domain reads DGGITQSPKYLFRKEGQNVTLSCEQNLNHDAMYWYRQDPGQGLRLIYYSQIVNDFQKGDIAEGYSVSREKKESFPLTVTSAQKNPTAFYLCASTGTGYEKLFFGSGTQLSVL.

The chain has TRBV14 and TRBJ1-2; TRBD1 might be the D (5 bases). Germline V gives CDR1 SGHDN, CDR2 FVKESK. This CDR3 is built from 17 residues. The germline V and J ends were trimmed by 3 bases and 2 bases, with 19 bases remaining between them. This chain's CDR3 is CASSHYSPSAGNYGYTF. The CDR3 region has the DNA TGTGCCAGCAGCCATTACAGCCCCTCCGCAGGGAACTATGGCTACACCTTC. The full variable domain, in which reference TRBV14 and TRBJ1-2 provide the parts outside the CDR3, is EAGVTQFPSHSVIEKGQTVTLRCDPISGHDNLYWYRRVMGKEIKFLLHFVKESKQDESGMPNNRFLAERTGGTYSTLKVQPAELEDSGVYFCASSHYSPSAGNYGYTFGSGTRLTVV.

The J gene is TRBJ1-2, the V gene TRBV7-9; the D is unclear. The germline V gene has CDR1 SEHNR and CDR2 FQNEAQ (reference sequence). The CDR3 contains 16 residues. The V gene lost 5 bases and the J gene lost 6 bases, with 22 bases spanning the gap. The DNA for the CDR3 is TGTGCCAGCAGCCCCTTGGAAGGCGCCAGGATAAATGGCTACACCTTC. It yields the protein CASSPLEGARINGYTF.

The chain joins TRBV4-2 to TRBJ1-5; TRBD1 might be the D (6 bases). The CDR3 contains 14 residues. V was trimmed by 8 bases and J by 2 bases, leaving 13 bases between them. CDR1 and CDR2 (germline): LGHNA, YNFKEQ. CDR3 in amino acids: CASGSGVGNQPQHF. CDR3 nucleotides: TGTGCCAGCGGTTCAGGGGTAGGCAATCAGCCCCAGCATTTT.